This TCR beta chain was documented in a study of blood T cell repertoires in COVID-19. The overall study: The United States, Italy and Spain provided the acute and convalescent COVID-19 samples. T cells, B-cell-depleted T cells, or PBMCs supplied cDNA or gDNA.

The germline gives CDR1 MDHEN, CDR2 SYDVKM. V was pared by 2 bases and J by 8 bases, with 1 base of the junction left unmatched. This CDR3 comprises 12 residues. Per the original data handling: Reference gene primer amplification gave estimated nucleated cell counts. Data came from immunoSEQ multiplex PCR; TCRdb stores just in-frame clones and leaves some out. V and J calls and clone size are given by that table; D and trimming were obtained from the DNA. Here the sample spans approximately 140,000 clones, around nine tenths being singletons. The TCR sequence derives from a man between 70 and 80 years old with active COVID-19. V is TRBV28 and J is TRBJ1-2, with 8 positions matching TRBD1. Specimen: peripheral blood. CDR3 sequence reads: CASSLRTGGYTF. The CDR3 nucleotides read TGTGCCAGCAGTTTACGGACAGGGGGCTACACCTTC.